These 9 T cell receptor beta chains originate from one sample sequenced in a study of monozygotic twins with inflammatory bowel disease. TCRdb re-called the 5' RACE reads; every CDR3 protein appears as one record, without DNA. This sample's table reports roughly 330,000 distinct CDR3 sequences. Input material: blood. These receptors were collected from a human donor with ulcerative colitis or Crohn's disease, or a healthy co-twin of an affected twin (not recorded which).

J is TRBJ2-5 and V is TRBV28; TCRdb gives TRBD1 as the D gene, but with no DNA this cannot be confirmed. Germline V gene sequence: CDR1 MDHEN, CDR2 SYDVKM. This CDR3 contains 15 residues. CDR3 amino acids: CASSLIAGFLETQYF. Full variable domain (remainder filled in from reference TRBV28 and TRBJ2-5): DVKVTQSSRYLVKRTGEKVFLECVQDMDHENMFWYRQDPGLGLRLIYFSYDVKMKEKGDIPEGYSVSREKKERFSLILESASTNQTSMYLCASSLIAGFLETQYFGPGTRLLVL.

The gene calls are TRBV5-1 and TRBJ2-1; TCRdb gives TRBD1 as the D gene, but with no DNA this cannot be confirmed. Germline CDR1 is SGHRS and CDR2 is YFSETQ. This CDR3 region has 13 residues. Here the CDR3 reads CASSLDQGTEQFF.

The CDR3 protein is CASSFLGEANVLTF. The chain uses TRBV5-1 and TRBJ2-6. Germline assignment: CDR1 SGHRS and CDR2 YFSETQ. There are 14 residues in the CDR3. Together with reference TRBV5-1 and TRBJ2-6, the CDR3 gives the full variable domain: KAGVTQTPRYLIKTRGQQVTLSCSPISGHRSVSWYQQTPGQGLQFLFEYFSETQRNKGNFPGRFSGRQFSNSRSEMNVSTLELGDSALYLCASSFLGEANVLTFGAGSRLTVL.

The chain carries TRBV28 and TRBJ1-5. CDR3 length equals 13 residues. CDR1 is MDHEN, CDR2 SYDVKM, per germline. This CDR3 reads CASSHDRRQPQHF. Together with reference TRBV28 and TRBJ1-5, the CDR3 gives the full variable domain: DVKVTQSSRYLVKRTGEKVFLECVQDMDHENMFWYRQDPGLGLRLIYFSYDVKMKEKGDIPEGYSVSREKKERFSLILESASTNQTSMYLCASSHDRRQPQHFGDGTRLSIL.

The V call is TRBV2, the J call TRBJ1-1; TCRdb selects TRBD1, and the lack of DNA leaves this call unchecked. Germline V gene data show CDR1 as SNHLY and CDR2 as FYNNEI. This CDR3 region has 15 residues. CDR3 sequence: CASSGWEGAVAEAFF.

This sequence joins TRBV15 and TRBJ2-1; TCRdb indicates TRBD1, and absent DNA this call remains unverified. Germline CDR1 LNHNV, CDR2 YYDKDF (reference sequence). The CDR3 has 15 residues. The CDR3 spells CATSRDRGGFDEQFF. The full variable domain, completed using reference TRBV15 and TRBJ2-1, is DAMVIQNPRYQVTQFGKPVTLSCSQTLNHNVMYWYQQKSSQAPKLLFHYYDKDFNNEADTPDNFQSRRPNTSFCFLDIRSPGLGDTAMYLCATSRDRGGFDEQFFGPGTRLTVL.

The gene calls are TRBV10-2 and TRBJ2-4; as DNA is missing, the TRBD1 call by TCRdb cannot be tested. CDR1 is WSHSY and CDR2 is SAAADI in the germline V gene. This CDR3 has 12 residues. The CDR3 sequence: CASSGGGDIQYF.

This chain uses TRBV24-1 with TRBJ2-2. This CDR3 spans 13 amino acids. Germline V gene data show CDR1 as KGHDR and CDR2 as SFDVKD. CDR3: CATRPEDTGELFF.

The gene calls are TRBV18 and TRBJ2-7; TCRdb calls TRBD2, which cannot be checked without DNA. Germline V gene sequence: CDR1 KGHSH, CDR2 LQKENI. The CDR3 extends over 16 amino acids. The CDR3 loop is CASSPAWTSGGPEQYF.